This record concerns one TCR beta chain sequence. The sample belongs to a study of shared T cell receptors in the human thymus. The CDR3 covers 16 residues. CDR1 and CDR2 (germline): MNHEY, SVGAGI. V was clipped by 2 bases and J by 4 bases, with 17 bases between them. Only in-frame clones appear in the TCRdb table, and some are missing; sequencing was by immunoSEQ multiplex PCR. The sample has 700,000 or so clones, 75% to 90% seen once. The same specimen was also included in a second study, on human thymus T cells. That work states: Among the donors, all were healthy Finnish infants having corrective surgery for congenital heart defects. Thymus specimens were resections from corrective heart surgery. Repertoires sampled from thymus and blood appeared biased in V and J gene usage. There were highly overlapping thymic repertoires among unrelated individuals, as related research reported.

Specimen: thymocytes. This TCR came from a girl under three years old with a congenital heart defect. V and J are TRBV6-5 and TRBJ1-1; D is ambiguous. The CDR3 DNA reads as TGTGCCAGCAGTTACGTTCTTATAGTGAGGGTCACTGAAGCTTTCTTT. Its translation is CASSYVLIVRVTEAFF.